The 7 T cell receptor beta chains below come from one sample, sequenced in a study of neurological immune-mediated disorders. Stated time point: longitudinal time-point 3. TCRdb independently ran MiXCR on the 5' RACE reads; one entry per CDR3 protein. Seen here are tens of thousands of distinct CDR3 sequences, roughly an eighth observed once, and the top ten hold around 10%. The source material was PBMCs. Receptor source: a male donor with HTLV-1-associated myelopathy (HAM/TSP).

The sample holds many counts of this clonotype. This chain uses TRBV4-1 with TRBJ2-1; either TRBD1 or TRBD2 may supply D (5 bases each). The CDR3 runs 17 residues. V was cut by 1 base and J by 9 bases, with 22 bases left in between. CDR1 is MGHRA, CDR2 YSYEKL, per germline. This chain's CDR3 is CASSQVARTRVGGEQFF. CDR3 nucleotide sequence: TGCGCCAGCAGCCAAGTGGCCAGGACGAGGGTTGGGGGTGAGCAGTTCTTC.

This clonotype appeared many times. The chain employs TRBV10-3 and TRBJ2-2; the match to TRBD2 covers 7 bases. CDR3 size: 15 residues. J gave up 4 bases and V 6 bases, and 8 bases lay outside the gene matches. Germline loops: CDR1 ENHRY, CDR2 SYGVKD. The CDR3 loop reads CAISGGSRSTGELFF. The CDR3 coding sequence is TGTGCCATCAGCGGGGGGTCAAGGAGCACCGGGGAGCTGTTTTTT.

In its sample, this clonotype was seen many times. The rearrangement uses TRBV12-3 or TRBV12-4 and TRBJ1-5; possibly TRBD1 for D (5 bases). This CDR3 has 14 amino acids. Trimming cost V 6 bases and J 4 bases, with 13 bases left between them. CDR3 sequence reads: CASSHSGDNQPQHF. CDR3 nucleotides: TGTGCCAGCAGCCATTCGGGGGATAATCAGCCCCAGCATTTT.

The sample holds many counts of this clonotype. The rearrangement links TRBV4-3 to TRBJ1-5; tentative D call: TRBD1 (6 bases). Germline lookup yields CDR1 LGHNA and CDR2 YSLEER. The CDR3 covers 18 residues. V lost 0 bases to trimming and J lost 0 bases, with 15 bases between them. This chain's CDR3 is CASSQDLGAPISNQPQHF. The CDR3 bases are TGCGCCAGCAGCCAAGATCTGGGGGCCCCAATTAGCAATCAGCCCCAGCATTTT.

This sequence joins TRBV10-3 and TRBJ2-7; 7 bases agree with TRBD1. The CDR3 spans 12 residues. Germline assignment: CDR1 ENHRY and CDR2 SYGVKD. V lost 6 bases to trimming and J lost 2 bases; unmatched junction nucleotides: 1. CDR3 region: CAIRGGPYEQYF. DNA of the CDR3: TGTGCCATCAGAGGGGGCCCCTACGAGCAGTACTTC.

This clonotype appeared many times. The chain combines TRBV6-5 with TRBJ2-3, with 8 bases fitting TRBD2. The V segment lost 4 bases and the J segment 5 bases; nucleotides outside the gene matches: 5. Germline-derived CDR1 and CDR2 are MNHEY and SVGAGI. The CDR3 runs 14 residues. CDR3 protein: CASSFSGKGDTQYF. CDR3 DNA: TGTGCCAGCAGTTTTAGCGGGAAGGGAGATACGCAGTATTTT.

This clonotype occurred many times. The genes are TRBV28 and TRBJ2-3; D is undetermined. The germline V gene encodes CDR1 MDHEN and CDR2 SYDVKM. V gave up 8 bases and J gave up 0 bases, with 15 bases separating them. There are 15 residues in the CDR3. The CDR3 region has the DNA TGTGCCAGCCTCCTTATTGGGGTGAGCACAGATACGCAGTATTTT. Residues: CASLLIGVSTDTQYF.